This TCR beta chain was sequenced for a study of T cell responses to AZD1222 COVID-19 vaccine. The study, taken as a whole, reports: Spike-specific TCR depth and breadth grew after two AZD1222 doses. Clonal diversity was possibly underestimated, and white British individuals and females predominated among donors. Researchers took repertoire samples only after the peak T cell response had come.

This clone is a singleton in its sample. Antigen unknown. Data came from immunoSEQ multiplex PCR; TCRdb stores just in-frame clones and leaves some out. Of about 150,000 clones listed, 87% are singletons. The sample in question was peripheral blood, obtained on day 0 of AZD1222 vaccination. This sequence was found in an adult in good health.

The CDR3 here is CASRNHRTGGTDTQYF. CDR3 coding DNA: TGTGCCAGCAGAAACCATCGGACAGGGGGCACAGATACGCAGTATTTT. V is TRBV27 and J is TRBJ2-3, with 9 bases identical to TRBD1. Germline trimming cut 6 bases from V and 1 base from J; bases unmatched to any gene: 8. Per germline, CDR1 MNHEY and CDR2 SMNVEV (reference sequence). CDR3 length equals 16 residues.